These T cell receptor beta chains were read from a single sample in a study of cytomegalovirus exposure and HLA in healthy donors. The protocol was immunoSEQ multiplex PCR, while the TCRdb copy is restricted to in-frame clones and leaves out a portion. Of about 77,000 clones detected, 75% to 80% appear once; the ten largest clones hold roughly 3.5%. The sample taken for sequencing was PBMCs. The receptors originated from a man aged 40-49 years in good health and CMV-seronegative. CDR3s include the opening cysteine and the closing phenylalanine or tryptophan. D genes are given only for firm matches. Expanded clones are given a class, and other clones once, few, many or no size at all.

size	J	length	V	D	CDR3	DNA
NA	TRBJ2-3	13	TRBV9	NA	CASSVAGVDTQYF	TGTGCCAGCAGCGTAGCGGGGGTAGATACGCAGTATTTT
NA	TRBJ2-3	16	TRBV4-2	TRBD2	CASSQPSGGASDTQYF	TGTGCCAGCAGCCAGCCGAGCGGGGGGGCCTCAGATACGCAGTATTTT
NA	TRBJ2-7	16	TRBV19	TRBD1	CASSSEYRTGIYEQYF	TGTGCCAGTAGTTCAGAGTACAGGACAGGGATCTACGAGCAGTACTTC
NA	TRBJ2-3	15	TRBV7-3	TRBD1	CASSFGTGGADTQYF	TGTGCCAGCAGCTTCGGGACAGGGGGCGCAGATACGCAGTATTTT
NA	TRBJ2-5	15	TRBV19	TRBD2	CASSIFSGGLETQYF	TGTGCCAGTAGTATTTTTAGCGGGGGATTGGAGACCCAGTACTTC
NA	TRBJ1-6	13	TRBV7-3	NA	CASSFQRESPLHF	TGTGCCAGCAGCTTCCAGCGGGAATCACCCCTCCACTTT
NA	TRBJ1-2	13	TRBV2	NA	CASRPDTGSGYTF	TGTGCCAGCAGACCCGACACAGGGAGCGGCTACACCTTC
NA	TRBJ1-1	13	TRBV7-2	TRBD1	CASRAGDRGSAFF	TGTGCCAGCAGAGCAGGGGACAGGGGATCTGCTTTCTTT
NA	TRBJ2-7	11	TRBV29-1	NA	CSVKDGHEQYF	TGCAGCGTTAAAGATGGGCACGAGCAGTACTTC
NA	TRBJ2-3	16	TRBV7-2	TRBD2	CASSTMSGGNSDTQYF	TGTGCCAGCAGCACTATGAGCGGGGGAAACTCAGATACGCAGTATTTT
NA	TRBJ2-7	14	TRBV10-3	TRBD1	CAISGDRGFYEQYF	TGTGCCATCAGTGGGGACAGGGGCTTCTACGAGCAGTACTTC
NA	TRBJ2-3	14	TRBV12-5	TRBD2	CASGRKGGEDTQYF	TGTGCTAGTGGTCGAAAGGGAGGGGAAGATACGCAGTATTTT
NA	TRBJ2-5	16	TRBV6-6	NA	CASSYPSPAGQETQYF	TGTGCCAGCAGTTACCCTTCCCCGGCAGGGCAAGAGACCCAGTACTTC
NA	TRBJ2-7	14	TRBV5-1	NA	CASSLTGVSYEQYF	TGCGCCAGCAGTCTCACGGGAGTCTCCTACGAGCAGTACTTC
NA	TRBJ2-3	17	TRBV4-1	TRBD2	CASSQEWTLAGQDTQYF	TGCGCCAGCAGCCAAGAATGGACGCTAGCGGGGCAAGATACGCAGTATTTT
few	TRBJ1-4	13	TRBV7-9	NA	CASSLERVGKLFF	TGTGCCAGCAGCCTTGAGAGGGTTGGGAAACTGTTTTTT
NA	TRBJ1-6	15	TRBV6-1	TRBD1	CASRLQGYNNSPLHF	TGTGCCAGCAGGTTACAGGGGTATAATAATTCACCCCTCCACTTT
once	TRBJ1-6	15	TRBV2	NA	CASSEYGIELSPLHF	TGTGCCAGCAGTGAATACGGGATTGAATTATCACCCCTCCACTTT
NA	TRBJ1-3	16	TRBV9	TRBD1	CARSGTGGIAGNTIYF	TGTGCCCGCAGCGGGACAGGGGGCATAGCTGGAAACACCATATATTTT
once	TRBJ2-5	13	TRBV28	NA	CASSRPPRETQYF	TGTGCCAGCAGCCGCCCGCCCAGGGAGACCCAGTACTTC
NA	TRBJ1-5	13	TRBV7-2	NA	CASSSYSNQPQHF	TGTGCCAGCAGCTCCTATAGCAATCAGCCCCAGCATTTT
NA	TRBJ2-7	14	TRBV4-1	TRBD2	CASSRTSGVYEQYF	TGCGCCAGCAGCCGAACTAGCGGGGTCTACGAGCAGTACTTC
NA	TRBJ1-6	15	TRBV7-3	TRBD1	CASSQWTGENSPLHF	TGTGCCAGCAGCCAATGGACAGGCGAAAATTCACCCCTCCACTTT
NA	TRBJ2-5	13	TRBV7-7	TRBD1	CASGGAGRETQYF	TGTGCTTCAGGGGGCGCTGGGAGAGAGACCCAGTACTTC
NA	TRBJ2-7	13	TRBV18	NA	CASSAPGYGEQYF	TGTGCCAGCTCAGCGCCAGGGTACGGCGAGCAGTACTTC